The 27 T cell receptor beta chains in this list originate from one sample, sequenced in a study of a mutant IDH1 vaccine in newly diagnosed glioma. Time point described: baseline, week 1 (first vaccination visit). Treatment denoted: pre-vaccination baseline after standard-of-care therapy. The assay was immunoSEQ multiplex PCR, and TCRdb's table has in-frame clones only and misses some. The profile shows approximately 88,000 clones, about four fifths of them singletons. The sample consisted of PBMCs, taken from a glioma patient treated with radiotherapy, temozolomide or both. These TCRs come from a man in his forties with glioma.

The chain links TRBV21-1 to TRBJ2-5; TRBD2 was called by the table and not checked on the DNA. TRBV21-1 constitutes a pseudogene. There are 20 residues in the CDR3. CDR3 amino acids: CASSKAGKKRGESGQETQYF. DNA of the CDR3: TGTGCCAGCAGCAAAGCGGGTAAGAAGCGGGGGGAATCAGGCCAAGAGACCCAGTACTTC.

This chain uses TRBV5-4 with TRBJ1-1; no definite D call. V was cut by 4 bases and J by 1 base, with 11 bases left in between. The CDR3 runs 14 residues. Germline lookup yields CDR1 SGHNT and CDR2 YYREEE (reference sequence). CDR3 region: CASSPGRRNTEAFF. CDR3 nucleotides: TGTGCCAGCAGCCCGGGTAGGCGGAACACTGAAGCTTTCTTT.

The rearrangement uses TRBV19 and TRBJ2-1, with 14 bases lining up with TRBD2. V lost 2 bases to trimming and J lost 6 bases; unmatched junction nucleotides: 6. CDR1 LNHDA and CDR2 SQIVND come from the germline V gene (reference sequence). The CDR3 has 17 amino acids. Here the CDR3 reads CASSIQGLAGGSNEQFF. The CDR3 DNA follows: TGTGCCAGTAGTATACAAGGACTAGCGGGAGGATCCAATGAGCAGTTCTTC.

This clone was found many times. The V and J genes are TRBV6-1 and TRBJ2-7; D is possibly TRBD2 (7 bases). The CDR3 totals 15 residues. CDR1 and CDR2 from the germline V gene are MNHNS and SASEGT. V was shortened by 1 base and J by 3 bases, with 13 bases between the two germline ends. The CDR3 sequence is CASSEEVGGVYEQYF. DNA of the CDR3: TGTGCCAGCAGTGAAGAGGTAGGGGGGGTCTACGAGCAGTACTTC.

V usage is TRBV6-4 and J usage is TRBJ2-1; D remains unclear. Germline V CDR1 and CDR2: MRHNA, SNTAGT. V lost 0 bases and J lost 6, with 15 bases in between. This CDR3 region has 16 residues. This chain's CDR3 is CASSDSAVGSGNEQFF. DNA of the CDR3: TGTGCCAGCAGTGACTCCGCAGTTGGGTCGGGCAATGAGCAGTTCTTC.

The chain links TRBV7-8 to TRBJ1-2, with D unclear. Germline V gene lookup returns CDR1 SGHVS and CDR2 FQNEAQ. The CDR3 is 14 residues long. The germline V and J ends were trimmed by 1 base and 1 base, with 7 bases remaining between them. The CDR3 is CASSLGADNYGYTF. CDR3 nucleotide sequence: TGTGCCAGCAGCTTAGGGGCAGATAACTATGGCTACACCTTC.

J is TRBJ1-2 and V is TRBV10-1; D perhaps matches TRBD1 (5 bases). Germline CDR1 and CDR2: WNHNN and SYGVQD (reference sequence). V lost 0 bases and J 3 bases, leaving 11 bases between the germline ends. The CDR3 extends over 15 amino acids. The CDR3 coding sequence is TGCGCCAGCAGTGAGTCTTACGGGACGGACTATGGCTACACCTTC. This sequence encodes CASSESYGTDYGYTF.

The rearrangement links TRBV19 to TRBJ2-5; D remains unclear. The end of the DNA aligns better with TRBJ2-7, so the J call may be wrong. Germline values: CDR1 LNHDA, CDR2 SQIVND (reference sequence). CDR3 length: 14 residues. The CDR3 DNA reads as TGTGCCAGTAATAGAGAGGACGGAACCTACGAGCAGTACTTC. Residues: CASNREDGTYEQYF.

The V call is TRBV6-5, the J call TRBJ1-5, with a weak D call TRBD1 (5 bases). Germline CDR1 MNHEY, CDR2 SVGAGI. The CDR3 covers 16 residues. Trimming pared 4 bases from V and 4 bases from J, leaving 17 bases between. The CDR3 sequence: CASSLIRTGGNQPQHF. In DNA form, the CDR3 reads TGTGCCAGCAGTTTGATTAGGACGGGGGGAAATCAGCCCCAGCATTTT.

In DNA, the CDR3 is TGTGCCAGCAGCGTAGAAGTGGGCGTTGATGGCTACACCTTC. This encodes CASSVEVGVDGYTF. The chain has TRBV9 and TRBJ1-2; D uncertain. The CDR3 is 14 residues long. Trimming cost V 0 bases and J 6 bases, with 12 bases left between them. Germline V lookup: CDR1 SGDLS, CDR2 YYNGEE.

The chain combines TRBV4-1 with TRBJ2-6, with D possibly TRBD1 on 5 matching bases. The V end lost 3 bases, the J end lost 0 bases, and 18 bases lay between the germline ends. Germline V CDR1 and CDR2: MGHRA, YSYEKL. The CDR3 is made up of 19 amino acids. CDR3: CASSQGNRFPLSGANVLTF. CDR3 nucleotides: TGCGCCAGCAGCCAGGGGAACAGGTTCCCCCTCTCTGGGGCCAACGTCCTGACTTTC.

For this clone: At one end the junction does not follow the germline gene, possibly because of a read error. The chain joins TRBV7-7 to TRBJ2-2, with D perhaps TRBD1 (5 bases). The CDR3 is 15 residues long. The germline V gene encodes CDR1 SSHAT and CDR2 FNYEAQ (reference sequence). CDR3 bases: TGTGCTAGCAGCCCCTGGACACAGAACACCGGGGAGCTGTTTTTT. Its protein product is CASSPWTQNTGELFF.

The chain recombines TRBV19 with TRBJ1-2, with TRBD1 matching 7 bases. After removal of 5 bases from V and 4 bases from J, the junction contained 10 bases not matched to a gene. This CDR3 region has 15 residues. CDR1 LNHDA and CDR2 SQIVND come from the germline V gene (reference sequence). CDR3 DNA: TGTGCCAGTAGTCGACGACAGGGACTCTTCTATGGCTACACCTTC. This sequence encodes CASSRRQGLFYGYTF.

This chain joins TRBV27 and TRBJ2-1, with 7 bases fitting TRBD2. V gave up 2 bases and J gave up 0 bases; unmatched junction bases: 7. This CDR3 has 17 amino acids. Germline CDR1 reads MNHEY; CDR2 reads SMNVEV (reference sequence). CDR3 DNA sequence: TGTGCCAGCAGTTTAGAATGGGAGGGGCTCTCCTACAATGAGCAGTTCTTC. Its protein is CASSLEWEGLSYNEQFF.

This clone came up once. The chain uses TRBV25-1 and TRBJ2-2; D may be TRBD2 (5 bases). The germline V gene has CDR1 MGHDK and CDR2 SYGVNS. The CDR3 consists of 13 residues. Trimming stripped 7 bases from V and 7 bases from J, with 13 bases between. This CDR3 reads CASTRAGIGELFF. The CDR3 nucleotides read TGTGCCAGCACCCGGGCGGGCATCGGGGAGCTGTTTTTT.

The chain combines TRBV9 with TRBJ1-4; 7 bases agree with TRBD1. From germline, CDR1 is SGDLS and CDR2 YYNGEE. The CDR3 extends over 15 amino acids. V was clipped by 7 bases and J by 4 bases; unmatched bases: 10. CDR3 nucleotide sequence: TGTGCCAGCGCTCCATCAGGGGGGTTTAATGAAAAACTGTTTTTT. Its protein is CASAPSGGFNEKLFF.

The chain links TRBV7-2 to TRBJ2-7, with D perhaps being TRBD1 or TRBD2 (7 bases each). The germline V gene encodes CDR1 SGHTA and CDR2 FQGNSA. CDR3 length: 15 amino acids. Between the trimmed V and J ends, which lost 3 bases and 3 bases, there was a span of 15 bases. CDR3 residues: CASSLGGGDGYEQYF. CDR3 in DNA: TGTGCCAGCAGCTTGGGAGGGGGCGACGGCTACGAGCAGTACTTC.

The chain recombines TRBV9 with TRBJ2-3; D perhaps matches TRBD2 (6 bases). V gave up 4 bases and J gave up 0 bases, with 9 bases separating them. Germline loops: CDR1 SGDLS, CDR2 YYNGEE. This CDR3 has 14 amino acids. This CDR3 is CASSPGTSTDTQYF. DNA for the CDR3: TGTGCCAGCAGCCCAGGGACTAGCACAGATACGCAGTATTTT.

This chain uses TRBV19 with TRBJ1-5; the D is unclear. V was pared by 7 bases and J by 2 bases, with 15 bases between. The CDR3 loop spans 15 amino acids. Germline V gene sequence: CDR1 LNHDA, CDR2 SQIVND (reference sequence). CDR3 protein: CASTDAPRGNQPQHF. CDR3 coding DNA: TGTGCCAGTACCGATGCTCCCCGGGGCAATCAGCCCCAGCATTTT.

Turning to this clone: At one end the junction does not follow the germline gene, possibly because of a read error. The rearrangement links TRBV7-7 to TRBJ2-3, with D possibly TRBD2 on 6 matching bases. Germline assignment: CDR1 SSHAT and CDR2 FNYEAQ (reference sequence). The length of the CDR3 is 16 residues. In nucleotides, the CDR3 is TGTGCTAGCAGCCTCTCCGGGACTTCGTTCACAGATACGCAGTATTTT. Amino acids: CASSLSGTSFTDTQYF.

This clone was observed once. The V gene is TRBV6-5, the J gene TRBJ2-7, with a possible D match to TRBD1 (7 bases). The CDR3 length is 11 residues. Trimming cost V 11 bases and J 3 bases, with 11 bases left between them. The germline gives CDR1 MNHEY, CDR2 SVGAGI. CDR3 nucleotide sequence: TGTGCCTGCCAGGGGGGCTACGAGCAGTACTTC. It is translated as CACQGGYEQYF.

This chain links TRBV4-2 with TRBJ2-6; TRBD1 matches at 8 bases. Unmatched junction bases numbered 5, after V lost 0 bases and J lost 4 bases. The CDR3 loop spans 17 amino acids. Germline CDR1 reads LGHNA; CDR2 reads YNFKEQ. This chain's CDR3 is CASSQDVQGAGANVLTF. The CDR3, as DNA: TGTGCCAGCAGCCAAGATGTTCAGGGGGCCGGGGCCAACGTCCTGACTTTC.

This rearrangement joins TRBV7-9 to TRBJ2-3; D call uncertain. CDR3 length equals 12 residues. With 6 bases removed from V and 4 bases from J, the gap between germline ends came to 8 bases. Germline lookup yields CDR1 SEHNR and CDR2 FQNEAQ (reference sequence). The CDR3 here is CASSLSADTQYF. CDR3 coding DNA: TGTGCCAGCAGTCTTTCGGCAGATACGCAGTATTTT.

The rearrangement joins TRBV11-2 to TRBJ2-4; tentative D call: TRBD1 (5 bases). The germline V gene has CDR1 SGHAT and CDR2 FQNNGV. The V end lost 1 base, the J end lost 8 bases, and 15 bases lay between the germline ends. This CDR3 spans 15 amino acids. The CDR3 loop reads CASSLGFKVGHIQYF. The CDR3 nucleotides read TGTGCCAGCAGCTTAGGGTTTAAAGTGGGGCACATTCAGTACTTC.

This clone is a singleton in its sample. At one end the junction does not follow the germline gene, possibly because of a read error. V is TRBV29-1 and J is TRBJ2-1; possibly TRBD1 for D (5 bases). Germline lookup yields CDR1 SQVTM and CDR2 ANQGSEA. The length of the CDR3 is 15 residues. The CDR3 DNA reads as TGCAGCGCAGACCCCCGACAGAACCCTTACACTGAGCAGTTCTTC. Amino acid sequence: CSADPRQNPYTEQFF.

V and J are TRBV2 and TRBJ1-3, with TRBD1 identical over 7 bases. Losses at the gene ends were 6 bases for V and 0 bases for J; bases not matched to a gene: 5. CDR1 is SNHLY, CDR2 FYNNEI, per germline. The CDR3 sequence is 15 residues long. The CDR3 sequence: CASRVDRASGNTIYF. In DNA form, the CDR3 reads TGTGCCAGCAGGGTCGACAGGGCCTCTGGAAACACCATATATTTT.

The gene calls are TRBV29-1 and TRBJ2-1, with a tentative D call TRBD2 (5 bases). This CDR3 is built from 14 residues. Per the germline V gene, CDR1 is SQVTM and CDR2 is ANQGSEA. The V end was cut by 1 base, the J end by 1 base, with 8 bases between. Here the CDR3 DNA reads TGCAGCGTTGAAGGCGGGCGTTCCTACAATGAGCAGTTCTTC. Residues: CSVEGGRSYNEQFF.